This entry is about one TCR beta chain. The antigen this receptor binds is unknown. No quality values exist for individual bases; no much larger clone is one base distant. This sample stems from a study of T-cell reconstitution after alpha-beta-depleted transplantation in children listed by TCRdb under 2016. A note on the overall study: Using TCR repertoire profiling, the study followed T-cell immune reconstitution in a quantitative way in children after TCRalphabeta/CD19-depleted allogeneic hematopoietic cell transplantation.

V is shortened by 4 bases, J by 6 bases, and the region joining them spans 11 bases. The CDR3 holds 13 amino acids from the cysteine to the phenylalanine. Of the read, only the CDR3 DNA is kept; its 39 bases are in frame from base 1. CDR1 is given as SEHNR and CDR2 as FQNEAQ, both from the germline V gene (reference sequence). Library creation used PCR. TCRdb names Illumina HiSeq 2500 as the instrument used. To normalize quantification of the TCRbeta repertoire, the TCR libraries were built with molecular barcoding that relied on unique molecular identifiers. TCRdb applied fastp at Q25 and MiXCR to the public reads, then kept only in-frame beta chains. Each CDR3 protein gets just one entry, which takes the most common genes and DNA from the rows behind it. This sample has 500,000 or so distinct CDR3 sequences in its table, and about 33% of those were observed once. Approximately 2.3% of the sample rests with the top ten.

The rearrangement joined TRBV7-9 to TRBJ2-3; no D gene is confidently identified. The TCR originated in a human donor who donated a stem cell graft to a child with aplastic anemia. The starting material was PBMCs from the stem cell graft donor, obtained from the stem cell graft. In nucleotides, the sequence is TGTGCCAGCAGCTCCATCATGGAGGATACGCAGTATTTT. Protein translation: CASSSIMEDTQYF.